This T cell receptor beta chain derives from a study of cytomegalovirus exposure and HLA in healthy donors. The CDR3 loop spans 13 amino acids. CDR1 is SGDLS, CDR2 YYNGEE, per germline. V gave up 1 base and J gave up 6 bases, with 11 bases separating them. This clone came up many times. Its antigen is unidentified. Primers for the PCR totalled 60 Vbeta and 13 Jbeta. Sequenced by immunoSEQ multiplex PCR; TCRdb stores in-frame clones only, minus some. The data contain around 110,000 clones, around two thirds of them seen just once; the ten biggest clones take up 11% to 15%. Study-wide results and limits: Across all donors, roughly uniform sequencing depth was an assumption of the presence/absence analyses. Using the classifier, cytomegalovirus status was reportedly diagnosed with high specificity and sensitivity. Researchers reported from a later analysis that most CMV-associated TCR beta chains appeared HLA-restricted.

The genes are TRBV9 and TRBJ2-7; tentatively, D is TRBD1 (6 bases). The sequenced sample consisted of PBMCs. This receptor was obtained from a woman aged 40 to 49 in good health and CMV-seropositive. The CDR3 DNA sequence: TGTGCCAGCAGCGTAACACAGGGTGGCGAGCAGTACTTC. As protein: CASSVTQGGEQYF.